This TCR beta chain originates from a study of beta chain features in type 1 diabetes. Naive, central memory, regulatory and stem cell-like memory cells within the CD4+ compartment were sorted using CD45RO/CCR7/CD25/CD127/CD95/CD27. All of the isolated RNA was reverse transcribed, so expressed TCRB transcripts were sequenced. Libraries were prepared by immunoSEQ multiplex PCR; TCRdb keeps only in-frame clonotypes and omits some of them. The table has 300,000 or so clones, approximately 13% seen once. This clone has more than one count but fewer than ten. Its antigen is currently unknown. Points from the study as a whole: People with Type 1 diabetes carried modestly yet significantly shorter TCRB CDR3s in all four CD4+ subsets.

What was sequenced was naive CD4+ T cells from blood. This TCR derives from a young woman with type 1 diabetes.

CDR3 region: CASSQQDRQGPQETQYF. The CDR3 coding sequence is TGTGCCAGCAGCCAACAGGACCGACAGGGGCCGCAAGAGACCCAGTACTTC. This chain joins TRBV4-2 and TRBJ2-5; 8 positions agree with TRBD1. The V and J ends lost 2 bases and 2 bases, in that order; junction bases with no gene match: 10. The CDR3 is made up of 17 amino acids. Germline V lookup: CDR1 LGHNA, CDR2 YNFKEQ.